The 11 T cell receptor beta chains in this list originate from one sample, sequenced in a study of blood T cell repertoires in COVID-19. This table comes from immunoSEQ multiplex PCR, and its TCRdb copy is limited to in-frame clones, with some not included. The sample lists about 240,000 clones; around 83% were seen once. Sequencing was performed on peripheral blood. The receptors stem from a woman aged 60-75 years with active or convalescent COVID-19.

This clone was counted only a few times. The chain has TRBV5-1 and TRBJ2-1; perhaps TRBD2 as D (7 bases). Trimming stripped 2 bases from V and 0 bases from J, with 15 bases between. CDR3 length equals 17 residues. Germline values: CDR1 SGHRS, CDR2 YFSETQ. The CDR3 region has the DNA TGCGCCAGCAGCTTAACGGGGGGCTTAAGCTCCTACAATGAGCAGTTCTTC. Translated: CASSLTGGLSSYNEQFF.

This clone showed up just once. The genes are TRBV3-1 (or the pseudogene TRBV3-2) and TRBJ2-1, with TRBD2 matching over 12 bases. The junction had 5 bases not matched to a gene; V was cut back by 4 bases and J by 4 bases. This CDR3 comprises 16 residues. Germline assignment: CDR1 LGHDT and CDR2 YNNKEL (reference sequence). CDR3 loop: CASSPLTSGGYNEQFF. The DNA for the CDR3 is TGTGCCAGCAGCCCCCTGACTAGCGGGGGTTACAATGAGCAGTTCTTC.

The rearrangement links TRBV15 to TRBJ1-3; D remains ambiguous. Germline CDR1 and CDR2: LNHNV and YYDKDF (reference sequence). The CDR3 loop spans 15 amino acids. Between the trimmed V and J ends, which lost 1 base and 1 base, there was a span of 8 bases. This chain's CDR3 is CATSRAGESGNTIYF. DNA of the CDR3: TGTGCCACCAGCAGAGCCGGTGAGTCTGGAAACACCATATATTTT.

V is TRBV6-1 and J is TRBJ1-2; 8 positions match TRBD1. The CDR3 length is 17 residues. Trimming cost V 0 bases and J 7 bases; bases outside gene matches: 13. Germline V CDR1 and CDR2: MNHNS, SASEGT. This CDR3 is CASSEALVGGRGRGYTF. Written as DNA, the CDR3 is TGTGCCAGCAGTGAAGCGCTTGTCGGTGGCAGGGGGCGTGGCTACACCTTC.

The gene calls are TRBV4-1 and TRBJ1-2; D possibly corresponds to TRBD1 (6 bases). CDR1 and CDR2 (germline): MGHRA, YSYEKL. This CDR3 contains 14 residues. V was trimmed by 1 base and J by 8 bases, leaving 14 bases between them. The CDR3 nucleotides are TGCGCCAGCAGCCAAGGCCACAGGGTAGGGGGCTACACCTTC. The encoded protein is CASSQGHRVGGYTF.

The rearrangement links TRBV7-8 to TRBJ1-2, with 7 bases matching TRBD1. J gave up 4 bases and V 0 bases, and 5 bases lay outside the gene matches. CDR1 SGHVS and CDR2 FQNEAQ come from the germline V gene. CDR3 length: 15 amino acids. As DNA, the CDR3 is TGTGCCAGCAGCTTAGCTCAGGGGGGAACCTATGGCTACACCTTC. This translates into CASSLAQGGTYGYTF.

This clone was counted once. This chain connects TRBV10-3 to TRBJ2-7; 8 bases are shared with TRBD1. V shed 10 bases, J shed 4 bases, and the junction held 6 bases outside the gene matches. There are 12 residues in the CDR3. Germline V gives CDR1 ENHRY, CDR2 SYGVKD. CDR3 in amino acids: CATDRGSYEQYF. CDR3 in DNA: TGTGCCACCGACAGGGGATCGTACGAGCAGTACTTC.

Written as DNA, the CDR3 is TGTGCCAGCAGCGTAGGGGTAATAGCGGGGGGGCGAGATACGCAGTATTTT. Translated, it gives CASSVGVIAGGRDTQYF. V usage is TRBV9 and J usage is TRBJ2-3; 11 bases map to TRBD2. This CDR3 has 17 residues. Germline V lookup: CDR1 SGDLS, CDR2 YYNGEE. V dropped 0 bases and J dropped 5; count of bases not matched to a gene: 8.

This clone was detected once. The CDR3 DNA reads TGTGCCAGCAGCTTCCAGGGGGCTCACTACGAGCAGTACTTC. Its protein is CASSFQGAHYEQYF. The chain recombines TRBV11-2 with TRBJ2-7; the match to TRBD1 covers 8 bases. V trimming: 3 bases; J trimming: 3 bases; junction bases outside the gene matches: 4. CDR1 SGHAT and CDR2 FQNNGV come from the germline V gene. This CDR3 contains 14 residues. Using reference TRBV11-2 and TRBJ2-7 for the parts outside the CDR3, the full variable domain is EAGVAQSPRYKIIEKRQSVAFWCNPISGHATLYWYQQILGQGPKLLIQFQNNGVVDDSQLPKDRFSAERLKGVDSTLKIQPAKLEDSAVYLCASSFQGAHYEQYFGPGTRLTVT.

This clone has just one count. Other DNA sequences within the sample encode an identical CDR3. The V and J genes are TRBV6-5 and TRBJ1-1; 8 bases are shared with TRBD1. Germline V lookup: CDR1 MNHEY, CDR2 SVGAGI. This CDR3 has 13 residues. After removal of 6 bases from V and 4 bases from J, the junction contained 4 bases not matched to a gene. CDR3 nucleotide sequence: TGTGCCAGCAGACGAACAGGGGGCACTGAAGCTTTCTTT. It encodes CASRRTGGTEAFF.

The CDR3 loop reads CASSDVRLNEKLFF. CDR3 DNA: TGTGCCAGCAGTGACGTCAGATTAAATGAAAAACTGTTTTTT. The gene calls are TRBV6-1 and TRBJ1-4; the D is unclear. Trimming removed 3 bases at V and 5 bases at J, with 10 bases between. The germline V gene has CDR1 MNHNS and CDR2 SASEGT. CDR3 length equals 14 residues.